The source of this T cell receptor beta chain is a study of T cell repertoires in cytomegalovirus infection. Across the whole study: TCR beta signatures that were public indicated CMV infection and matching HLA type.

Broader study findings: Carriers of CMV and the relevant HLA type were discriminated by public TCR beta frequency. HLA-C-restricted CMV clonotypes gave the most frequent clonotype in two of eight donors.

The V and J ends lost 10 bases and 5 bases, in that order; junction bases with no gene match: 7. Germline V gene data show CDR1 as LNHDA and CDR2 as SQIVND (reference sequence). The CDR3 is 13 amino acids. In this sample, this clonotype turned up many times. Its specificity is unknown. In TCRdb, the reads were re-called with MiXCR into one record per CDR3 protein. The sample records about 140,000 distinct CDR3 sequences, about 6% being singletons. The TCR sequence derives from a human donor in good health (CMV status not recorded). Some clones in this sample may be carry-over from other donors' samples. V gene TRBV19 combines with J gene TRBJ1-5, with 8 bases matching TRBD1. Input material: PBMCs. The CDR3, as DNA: TGTGCCATCTCTCAGGGGGCGGATCAGCCCCAGCATTTT. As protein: CAISQGADQPQHF. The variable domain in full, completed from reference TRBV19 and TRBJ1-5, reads DGGITQSPKYLFRKEGQNVTLSCEQNLNHDAMYWYRQDPGQGLRLIYYSQIVNDFQKGDIAEGYSVSREKKESFPLTVTSAQKNPTAFYLCAISQGADQPQHFGDGTRLSIL.